This TCR beta chain was documented in a study of blood T cell repertoires in COVID-19. The data were produced by immunoSEQ multiplex PCR, yet TCRdb's version contains in-frame clones alone and is incomplete. The table lists about 210,000 clones, 92% of them singletons, with roughly 1.2% in the top ten. Germline lookup yields CDR1 SNHLY and CDR2 FYNNEI. The CDR3 consists of 13 residues. V was cut by 6 bases and J by 5 bases, with 13 bases left in between. The chain recombines TRBV2 with TRBJ1-1; possibly TRBD1 for D (6 bases). The source material was peripheral blood. The TCR was taken from a man in his thirties or forties with acute or convalescent COVID-19. CDR3 in amino acids: CASRTGGRTEAFF. The DNA of the CDR3 is TGTGCCAGCAGAACGGGGGGGCGGACTGAAGCTTTCTTT.